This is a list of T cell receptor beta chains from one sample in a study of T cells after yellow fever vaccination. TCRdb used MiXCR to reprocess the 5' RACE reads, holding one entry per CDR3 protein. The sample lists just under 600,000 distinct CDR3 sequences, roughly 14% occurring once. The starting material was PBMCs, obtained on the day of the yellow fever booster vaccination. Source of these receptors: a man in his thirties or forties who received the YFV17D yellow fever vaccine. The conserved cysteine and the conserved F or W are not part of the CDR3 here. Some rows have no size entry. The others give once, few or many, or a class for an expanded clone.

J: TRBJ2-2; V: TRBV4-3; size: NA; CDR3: ASSQDRDRNTGELF
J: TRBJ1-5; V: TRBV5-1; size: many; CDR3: ASSLGQGGNQPQH
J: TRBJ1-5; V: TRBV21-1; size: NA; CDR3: ASSKEGGRGQPQH
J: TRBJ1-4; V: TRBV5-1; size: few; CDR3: ASSLYGTSNEKLF
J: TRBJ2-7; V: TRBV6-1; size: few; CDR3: ASSRFGLKDYEQY
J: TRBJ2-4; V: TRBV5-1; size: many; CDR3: ASRRTGTGKNIQY
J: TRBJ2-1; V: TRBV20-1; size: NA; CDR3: SARDLFGEQF
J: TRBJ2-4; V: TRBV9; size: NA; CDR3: ASSLRDSLAKNIQY
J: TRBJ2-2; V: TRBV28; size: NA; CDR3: ASSFSAGFVLF
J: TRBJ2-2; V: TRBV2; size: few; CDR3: ASSEATITGELF
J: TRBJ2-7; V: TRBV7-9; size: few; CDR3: ASSFSSGRPEYEQY
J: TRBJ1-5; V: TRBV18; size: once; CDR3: ASSPLPRGTTLRNQPQH
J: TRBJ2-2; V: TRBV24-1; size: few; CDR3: ATSDTAFANTGELF
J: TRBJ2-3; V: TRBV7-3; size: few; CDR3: ASTKNGLSTDTQY
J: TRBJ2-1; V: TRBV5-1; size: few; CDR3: ASSLADVSNEQF
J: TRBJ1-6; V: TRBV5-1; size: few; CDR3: ASSLAVGTGDSPLH
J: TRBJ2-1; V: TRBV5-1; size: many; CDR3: ASSRSSYNEQF
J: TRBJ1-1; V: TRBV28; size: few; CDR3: ATLDWRGEAF
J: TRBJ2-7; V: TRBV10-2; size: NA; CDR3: ASSERLAGEEQY
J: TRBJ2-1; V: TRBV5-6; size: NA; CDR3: ASGTGTDNEQF